The 26 T cell receptor beta chains listed next were all sequenced from one sample in a study of shared clonotypes between healthy human individuals (dated by TCRdb to about 2020). Libraries were built with the immunoSEQ multiplex PCR assay. The clones in this table, taken by TCRdb from immuneACCESS, are in-frame only. Not every clone is retained; where verified, under half of the shortfall comes from an unresolved V gene, and the cause of the rest is unknown. The sample records some 1 million clones, 65% to 80% of which are singletons. In total, the top ten clones hold approximately 1.5% of the sample. Sample: memory CD4+ T cells sorted from blood. The cell subset or site label, read with the paper, signifies: CD45RA-negative fraction. Receptors were obtained from a man between 18 and 29 years old in good health.

The rearrangement links TRBV27 to TRBJ1-4; 9 bases align to TRBD1. The J segment lost 10 bases and the V segment lost 4 bases, leaving 10 bases of the junction unmatched. Per the germline V gene, CDR1 is MNHEY and CDR2 is SMNVEV (reference sequence). This CDR3 is built from 15 residues. CDR3 nucleotides: TGTGCCAGCAGTTCTTGGGACAGGGTAGGTCGAAAACTGTTTTTT. Its protein is CASSSWDRVGRKLFF.

This clone was seen more than once but under ten times. The sample holds other DNA sequences that translate to the same CDR3. V is TRBV15 and J is TRBJ1-3; 10 bases map to TRBD1. The V gene's germline CDR1 is LNHNV and CDR2 YYDKDF (reference sequence). CDR3 length: 16 amino acids. Unmatched junction bases numbered 1, after V lost 1 base and J lost 1 base. This CDR3 is CATSRAGQGSGNTIYF. CDR3 sequence (DNA): TGTGCCACCAGCAGAGCGGGACAGGGGTCTGGAAACACCATATATTTT.

This clone was found a few times. The chain combines TRBV25-1 with TRBJ1-1; D remains ambiguous. CDR3 size: 15 residues. Looked up from germline, CDR1 is MGHDK and CDR2 is SYGVNS. Trimming removed 2 bases at V and 1 base at J, with 11 bases between. CDR3 DNA: TGTGCCAGCAGTGAAGGTGGCAGGTCGAACACTGAAGCTTTCTTT. Its protein is CASSEGGRSNTEAFF.

The chain couples TRBV5-1 to TRBJ2-7; the match to TRBD2 covers 7 bases. The germline V gene has CDR1 SGHRS and CDR2 YFSETQ. V was pared by 0 bases and J by 1 base, with 4 bases of the junction left unmatched. This CDR3 contains 15 residues. DNA of the CDR3: TGCGCCAGCAGCTTGGCCGCCGGGAGGTCCTACGAGCAGTACTTC. This gives the protein CASSLAAGRSYEQYF.

The chain joins TRBV6-6 to TRBJ1-6, with D maybe TRBD1 (5 bases). This CDR3 spans 16 amino acids. The ends were cut back, 7 bases at V and 10 bases at J, with 23 bases in the middle. Germline CDR1 MNHNY, CDR2 SVGAGI (reference sequence). The CDR3: CASTLQPRQGNSPLHF. For the CDR3, the DNA is TGTGCCAGCACCCTTCAGCCACGGCAGGGAAACTCACCCCTCCACTTT.

In DNA form, the CDR3 reads TGTGCCAGTAGTACCGGACAGGGGTACTACGAGCAGTACTTC. Translating gives CASSTGQGYYEQYF. The chain recombines TRBV19 with TRBJ2-7; TRBD1 aligns across 9 bases. In germline, CDR1 is LNHDA, CDR2 SQIVND (reference sequence). Germline trimming cut 4 bases from V and 3 bases from J; bases unmatched to any gene: 4. This CDR3 has 14 residues.

This clone has more than one count but fewer than ten. This chain connects TRBV2 to TRBJ2-2, with TRBD2 identical over 11 bases. Losses at the gene ends were 7 bases for V and 6 bases for J; bases not matched to a gene: 7. Germline V gives CDR1 SNHLY, CDR2 FYNNEI. This CDR3 region has 15 residues. The CDR3 loop is CASTYSGGAAGELFF. The CDR3 coding sequence is TGTGCCAGCACCTATAGCGGGGGGGCGGCCGGGGAGCTGTTTTTT.

For this clone: At one end, the junction sequence differs from germline, possibly due to a read error. This chain connects TRBV10-3 to TRBJ1-6, with D tentatively TRBD1 (5 bases). The CDR3 is made up of 16 amino acids. Germline V gene sequence: CDR1 ENHRY, CDR2 SYGVKD. The CDR3 DNA reads as TGTGCCAGCAGTTACTCGAGGGGAGCACTCAATTCACCCCTCCACTTT. Its translation: CASSYSRGALNSPLHF.

The table lists this clone with a count of one. V gene TRBV10-3 combines with J gene TRBJ2-2; D remains ambiguous. The V end lost 3 bases, the J end lost 5 bases, and 10 bases lay between the germline ends. The CDR3 extends over 14 amino acids. Per germline, CDR1 ENHRY and CDR2 SYGVKD. The CDR3 sequence is CAISDNRPTGELFF. CDR3 nucleotide sequence: TGTGCCATCAGTGATAACAGACCGACCGGGGAGCTGTTTTTT.

Comment on this clone: A read error is possible here, since a much larger clone lies one base away. The chain joins TRBV7-2 to TRBJ2-7, with D maybe TRBD1 (5 bases). With 3 bases removed from V and 1 base from J, the gap between germline ends came to 7 bases. In germline, CDR1 is SGHTA, CDR2 FQGNSA. This CDR3 spans 13 amino acids. CDR3 amino acids: CASSFRQSYEQYF. The CDR3 bases are TGTGCCAGCAGCTTCAGACAGTCCTACGAGCAGTACTTC.

V gene TRBV6-8 combines with J gene TRBJ2-7; TRBD2 matches 11 bases. Losses at the gene ends were 6 bases for V and 2 bases for J; bases not matched to a gene: 3. The germline CDR1 and CDR2 sequences are MNHGY and SAAAGT. The CDR3 sequence is 14 residues long. The chain's CDR3 is CASRIAGGTYEQYF. As DNA, the CDR3 is TGTGCCAGCAGGATAGCGGGAGGGACCTACGAGCAGTACTTC.

This chain connects TRBV6-6 to TRBJ2-3, with a possible D match to TRBD1 (5 bases). The CDR3 runs 12 residues. V lost 5 bases and J lost 5, with 8 bases in between. Germline V gene lookup returns CDR1 MNHNY and CDR2 SVGAGI (reference sequence). CDR3 loop: CASSNTGDTQYF. The CDR3 region has the DNA TGTGCCAGCAGTAACACAGGAGATACGCAGTATTTT.

J is TRBJ1-6 and V is TRBV25-1, with 7 bases matching TRBD1. The CDR3 has 13 amino acids. J gave up 11 bases and V 4 bases, and 5 bases lay outside the gene matches. Looked up from germline, CDR1 is MGHDK and CDR2 is SYGVNS. The CDR3 here is CASSGSRGAPLHF. The CDR3 nucleotides read TGTGCCAGCAGTGGCTCCAGGGGGGCACCCCTCCACTTT.

The genes are TRBV19 and TRBJ1-4; TRBD1 might be the D (5 bases). The V end lost 8 bases, the J end lost 8 bases, and 18 bases lay between the germline ends. The CDR3 extends over 14 amino acids. CDR1 is LNHDA, CDR2 SQIVND, per germline (reference sequence). CDR3 DNA: TGTGCCAGTCAAAGGTGGCAGGGATCGGAAAAACTGTTTTTT. Encoded protein: CASQRWQGSEKLFF.

The chain employs TRBV7-2 and TRBJ2-3, with 9 bases matching TRBD1. V dropped 0 bases and J dropped 7; count of bases not matched to a gene: 2. This CDR3 comprises 14 residues. Germline V gives CDR1 SGHTA, CDR2 FQGNSA. CDR3 region: CASSLAQGANTQYF. In DNA form, the CDR3 reads TGTGCCAGCAGCTTAGCACAGGGGGCAAATACGCAGTATTTT.

This clone has a handful of counts. The chain couples TRBV6-1 to TRBJ1-5, with D possibly being TRBD1 (5 bases). Germline V gene data show CDR1 as MNHNS and CDR2 as SASEGT. V lost 5 bases and J 5 bases, leaving 16 bases between the germline ends. The CDR3 contains 15 residues. This CDR3 reads CASSLNHGGDQPQHF. The CDR3 nucleotides are TGTGCCAGCAGTCTAAACCACGGAGGGGATCAGCCCCAGCATTTT.

The chain uses TRBV5-8 and TRBJ2-1, with unresolved D. Trimming cost V 5 bases and J 0 bases, with 15 bases left between them. This CDR3 is 16 amino acids long. Germline CDR1 reads SGHTS; CDR2 reads YDEGEE. The DNA of the CDR3 is TGTGCCAGCAGACGGAGACTGGTCAACTCCTACAATGAGCAGTTCTTC. This gives the protein CASRRRLVNSYNEQFF.

There are many counts of this clone. The chain recombines TRBV4-1 with TRBJ1-4; D gene unclear. Germline CDR1 is MGHRA and CDR2 is YSYEKL. Trimming shortened V by 4 bases and J by 6 bases, and 9 bases separated the two germline ends. The CDR3 covers 13 residues. DNA of the CDR3: TGCGCCAGCAGCCGTTGGCGGTATGAAAAACTGTTTTTT. It encodes CASSRWRYEKLFF.

In this sample, this clone turned up a few times. Other DNA sequences from this sample encode an identical CDR3 as well. J is TRBJ2-2 and V is TRBV30; D call uncertain. Germline CDR1 and CDR2: GTSNPN and SVGIG (reference sequence). V was pared by 0 bases and J by 1 base, with 6 bases between. The CDR3 is 14 amino acids. The CDR3: CAWSVILNTGELFF. CDR3 DNA sequence: TGTGCCTGGAGTGTAATCTTGAACACCGGGGAGCTGTTTTTT. Together with reference TRBV30 and TRBJ2-2, the CDR3 gives the full variable domain: SQTIHQWPATLVQPVGSPLSLECTVEGTSNPNLYWYRQAAGRGLQLLFYSVGIGQISSEVPQNLSASRPQDRQFILSSKKLLLSDSGFYLCAWSVILNTGELFFGEGSRLTVL.

Concerning this clone: Sequence at one end of the junction differs from germline and may be a read error. This sequence joins TRBV5-4 and TRBJ2-5, with 11 nucleotides matching TRBD2. This CDR3 has 15 amino acids. Germline CDR1 SGHNT, CDR2 YYREEE (reference sequence). CDR3 amino acids: CASSFLAGGPETQYF. CDR3 in DNA: TGCGCCAGCAGCTTCCTAGCGGGGGGCCCAGAGACCCAGTACTTC. Using reference TRBV5-4 and TRBJ2-5 for the parts outside the CDR3, the full variable domain is ETGVTQSPTHLIKTRGQQVTLRCSSQSGHNTVSWYQQALGQGPQFIFQYYREEENGRGNFPPRFSGLQFPNYSSELNVNALELDDSALYLCASSFLAGGPETQYFGPGTRLLVL.

The sample holds a few counts of this clone. This sequence joins TRBV5-1 and TRBJ2-3; unclear D gene. CDR3 length: 16 amino acids. CDR1 and CDR2 from the germline V gene are SGHRS and YFSETQ. V was trimmed by 7 bases and J by 2 bases, leaving 20 bases between them. Here the CDR3 DNA reads TGCGCCAGCCGCCTAGACTCAGGCCCCATCACAGATACGCAGTATTTT. Protein product: CASRLDSGPITDTQYF. Full variable domain (rest looked up from reference TRBV5-1 and TRBJ2-3): KAGVTQTPRYLIKTRGQQVTLSCSPISGHRSVSWYQQTPGQGLQFLFEYFSETQRNKGNFPGRFSGRQFSNSRSEMNVSTLELGDSALYLCASRLDSGPITDTQYFGPGTRLTVL.

This chain uses TRBV12-5 with TRBJ2-2, with 9 bases identical to TRBD2. The CDR3 consists of 15 residues. V shed 3 bases, J shed 4 bases, and the junction held 3 bases outside the gene matches. Germline CDR1 reads LGHNT; CDR2 reads FRNRAP. CDR3 DNA: TGTGCTAGTGGTTTAGTAGCGGGAGCCACCGGGGAGCTGTTTTTT. As protein: CASGLVAGATGELFF. Full variable domain (remainder filled in from reference TRBV12-5 and TRBJ2-2): DARVTQTPRHKVTEMGQEVTMRCQPILGHNTVFWYRQTMMQGLELLAYFRNRAPLDDSGMPKDRFSAEMPDATLATLKIQPSEPRDSAVYFCASGLVAGATGELFFGEGSRLTVL.

The CDR3 DNA reads TGTGCCTGGAGTATAGGAGGTGGGTCCTACGAGCAGTACTTC. It codes for CAWSIGGGSYEQYF. The chain has TRBV30 and TRBJ2-7; TRBD2 is a possible D gene (5 bases). The CDR3 contains 14 residues. Trimming removed 2 bases at V and 1 base at J, with 12 bases between. Germline values: CDR1 GTSNPN, CDR2 SVGIG (reference sequence).

About this clone: A clone one base away is much larger, so this may be a read error. The same CDR3 is also encoded by other DNA sequences in this sample. J is TRBJ1-1 and V is TRBV7-8; D unresolved. V gave up 1 base and J gave up 1 base, with 4 bases separating them. In germline, CDR1 is SGHVS, CDR2 FQNEAQ. The CDR3 is made up of 13 amino acids. The CDR3 DNA sequence: TGTGCCAGCAGCTTAGGGCAGAACACTGAAGCTTTCTTT. It specifies CASSLGQNTEAFF.

V and J are TRBV6-5 and TRBJ2-1; possible D gene TRBD2, 5 bases. Trimming cost V 0 bases and J 7 bases, with 16 bases left between them. Germline CDR1 and CDR2: MNHEY and SVGAGI. This CDR3 is 16 amino acids long. CDR3 loop: CASSYSGGPDVNEQFF. The CDR3 nucleotides read TGTGCCAGCAGTTACTCGGGCGGGCCCGATGTGAATGAGCAGTTCTTC.

This clone was seen only once. V usage is TRBV6-1 and J usage is TRBJ2-1; the match to TRBD1 covers 7 bases. Per germline, CDR1 MNHNS and CDR2 SASEGT. The CDR3 length is 12 residues. V trimming: 4 bases; J trimming: 12 bases; junction bases outside the gene matches: 6. In nucleotides, the CDR3 is TGTGCCAGCAGTGCGTCCAGGACAGGGCAGTTCTTC. Translated: CASSASRTGQFF.